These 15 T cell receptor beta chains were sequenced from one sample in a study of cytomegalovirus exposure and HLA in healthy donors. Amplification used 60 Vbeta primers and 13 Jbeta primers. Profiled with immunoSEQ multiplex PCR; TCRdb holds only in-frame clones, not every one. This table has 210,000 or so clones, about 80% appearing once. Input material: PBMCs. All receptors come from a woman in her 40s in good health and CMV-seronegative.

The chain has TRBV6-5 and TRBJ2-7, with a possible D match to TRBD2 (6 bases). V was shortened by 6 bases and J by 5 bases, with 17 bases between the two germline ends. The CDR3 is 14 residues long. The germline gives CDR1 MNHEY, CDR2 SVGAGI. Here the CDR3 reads CASRNMGGGDEQYF. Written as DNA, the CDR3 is TGTGCCAGCAGGAACATGGGGGGTGGGGACGAGCAGTACTTC.

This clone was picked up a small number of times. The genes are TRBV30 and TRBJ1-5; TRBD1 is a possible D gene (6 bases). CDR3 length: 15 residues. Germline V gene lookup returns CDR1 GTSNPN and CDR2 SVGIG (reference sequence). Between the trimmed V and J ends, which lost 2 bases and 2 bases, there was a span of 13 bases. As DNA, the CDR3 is TGTGCCTGGAGTAAGGGGGGGGGCGGCAATCAGCCCCAGCATTTT. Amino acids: CAWSKGGGGNQPQHF. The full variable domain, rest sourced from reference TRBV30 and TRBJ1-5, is SQTIHQWPATLVQPVGSPLSLECTVEGTSNPNLYWYRQAAGRGLQLLFYSVGIGQISSEVPQNLSASRPQDRQFILSSKKLLLSDSGFYLCAWSKGGGGNQPQHFGDGTRLSIL.

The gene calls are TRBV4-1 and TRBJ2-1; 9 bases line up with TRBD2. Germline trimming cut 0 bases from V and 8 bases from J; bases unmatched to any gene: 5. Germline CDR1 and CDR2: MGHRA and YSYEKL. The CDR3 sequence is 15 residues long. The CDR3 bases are TGCGCCAGCAGCCAAGATAGGGGACTAGCATATGAGCAGTTCTTC. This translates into CASSQDRGLAYEQFF.

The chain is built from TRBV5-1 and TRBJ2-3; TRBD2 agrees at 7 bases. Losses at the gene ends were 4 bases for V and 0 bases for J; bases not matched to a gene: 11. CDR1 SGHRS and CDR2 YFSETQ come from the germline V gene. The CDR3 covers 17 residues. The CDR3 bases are TGCGCCAGCAGCCCCGGAGGCGGGGGTACTAGCACAGATACGCAGTATTTT. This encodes CASSPGGGGTSTDTQYF.

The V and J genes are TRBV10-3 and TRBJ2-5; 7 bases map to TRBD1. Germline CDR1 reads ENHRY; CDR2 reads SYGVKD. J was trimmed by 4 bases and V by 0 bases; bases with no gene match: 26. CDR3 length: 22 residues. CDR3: CAISESVYSGTDELGFSETQYF. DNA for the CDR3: TGTGCCATCAGTGAGTCAGTTTACTCCGGGACAGATGAGCTCGGGTTCTCAGAGACCCAGTACTTC.

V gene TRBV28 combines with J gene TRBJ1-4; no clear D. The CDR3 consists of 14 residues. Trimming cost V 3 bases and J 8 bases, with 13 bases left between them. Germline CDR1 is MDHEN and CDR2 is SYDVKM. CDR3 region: CASSFAGGEEKLFF. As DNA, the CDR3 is TGTGCCAGCAGTTTTGCGGGTGGGGAGGAAAAACTGTTTTTT.

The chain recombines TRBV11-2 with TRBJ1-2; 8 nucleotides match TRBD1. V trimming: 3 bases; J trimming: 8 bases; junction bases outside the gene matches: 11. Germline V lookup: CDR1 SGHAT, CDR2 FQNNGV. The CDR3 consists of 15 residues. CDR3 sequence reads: CASSFYQGAPRGYTF. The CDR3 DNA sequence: TGTGCCAGCAGCTTTTATCAGGGGGCCCCGCGGGGCTACACCTTC. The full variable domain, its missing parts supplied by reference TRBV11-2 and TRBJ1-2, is EAGVAQSPRYKIIEKRQSVAFWCNPISGHATLYWYQQILGQGPKLLIQFQNNGVVDDSQLPKDRFSAERLKGVDSTLKIQPAKLEDSAVYLCASSFYQGAPRGYTFGSGTRLTVV.

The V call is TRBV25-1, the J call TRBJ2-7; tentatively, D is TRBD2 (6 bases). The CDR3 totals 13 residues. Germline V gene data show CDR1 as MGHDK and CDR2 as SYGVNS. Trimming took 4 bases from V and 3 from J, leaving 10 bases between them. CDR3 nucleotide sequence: TGTGCCAGCAGTGCCCAGACTAGCTACGAGCAGTACTTC. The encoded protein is CASSAQTSYEQYF.

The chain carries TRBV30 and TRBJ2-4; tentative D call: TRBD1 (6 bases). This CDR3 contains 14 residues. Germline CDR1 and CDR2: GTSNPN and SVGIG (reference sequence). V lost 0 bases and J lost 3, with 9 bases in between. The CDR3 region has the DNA TGTGCCTGGAGTGTAACCAGGGGCAAAAACATTCAGTACTTC. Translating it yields CAWSVTRGKNIQYF.

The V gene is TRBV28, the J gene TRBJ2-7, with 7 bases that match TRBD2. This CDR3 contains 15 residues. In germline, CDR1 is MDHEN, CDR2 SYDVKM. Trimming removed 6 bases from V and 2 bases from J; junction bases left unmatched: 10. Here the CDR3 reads CASSPSGGPAYEQYF. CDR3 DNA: TGTGCCAGCAGCCCATCGGGGGGACCGGCCTACGAGCAGTACTTC.

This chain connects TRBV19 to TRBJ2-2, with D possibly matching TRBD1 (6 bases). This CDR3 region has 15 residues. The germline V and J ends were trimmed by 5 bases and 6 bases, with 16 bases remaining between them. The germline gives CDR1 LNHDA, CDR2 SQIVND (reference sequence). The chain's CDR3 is CASSLYSQGSGELFF. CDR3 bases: TGTGCCAGTAGTCTATACTCACAGGGTTCCGGGGAGCTGTTTTTT.

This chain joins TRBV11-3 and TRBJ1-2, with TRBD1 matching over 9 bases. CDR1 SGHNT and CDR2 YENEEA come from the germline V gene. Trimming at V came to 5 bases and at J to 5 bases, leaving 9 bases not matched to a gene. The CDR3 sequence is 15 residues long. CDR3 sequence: CASSAGQGYTYGYTF. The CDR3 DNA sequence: TGTGCCAGCAGCGCGGGACAGGGTTACACGTATGGCTACACCTTC.

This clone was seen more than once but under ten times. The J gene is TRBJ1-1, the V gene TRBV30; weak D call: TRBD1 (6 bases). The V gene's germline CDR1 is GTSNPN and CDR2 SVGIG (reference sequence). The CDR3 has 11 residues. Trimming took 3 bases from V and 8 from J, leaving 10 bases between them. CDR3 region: CAWRWTAEAFF. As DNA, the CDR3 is TGTGCCTGGAGATGGACAGCCGAAGCTTTCTTT.

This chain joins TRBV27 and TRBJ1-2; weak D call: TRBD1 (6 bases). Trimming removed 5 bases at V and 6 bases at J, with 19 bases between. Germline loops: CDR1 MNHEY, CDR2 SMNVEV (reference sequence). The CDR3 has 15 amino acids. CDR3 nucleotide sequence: TGTGCCAGCAGTATATACAGGGACGGAAGGGATGGCTACACCTTC. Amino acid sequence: CASSIYRDGRDGYTF.

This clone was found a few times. This chain's CDR3 is CASSVRGSGNTIYF. CDR3 coding DNA: TGTGCCAGCAGCGTTAGGGGGTCTGGAAACACCATATATTTT. This chain links TRBV9 with TRBJ1-3; possible D gene TRBD1, 6 bases. V was clipped by 2 bases and J by 1 base, with 7 bases between them. The CDR3 extends over 14 amino acids. Germline CDR1 and CDR2: SGDLS and YYNGEE.